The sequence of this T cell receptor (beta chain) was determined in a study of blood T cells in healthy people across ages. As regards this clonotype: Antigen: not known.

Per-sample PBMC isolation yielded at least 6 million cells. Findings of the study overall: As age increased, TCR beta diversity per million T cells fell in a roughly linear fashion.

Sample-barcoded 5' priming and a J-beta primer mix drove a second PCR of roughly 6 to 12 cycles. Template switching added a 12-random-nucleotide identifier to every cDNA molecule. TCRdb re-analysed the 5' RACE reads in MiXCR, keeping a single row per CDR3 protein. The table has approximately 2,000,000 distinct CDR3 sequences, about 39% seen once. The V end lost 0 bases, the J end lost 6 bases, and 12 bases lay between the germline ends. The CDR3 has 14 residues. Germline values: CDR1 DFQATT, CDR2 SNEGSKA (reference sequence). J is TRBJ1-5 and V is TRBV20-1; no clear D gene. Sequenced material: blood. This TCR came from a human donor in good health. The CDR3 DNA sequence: TGCAGTGCTAGAGATCTAGTAACGGGTCAGCCCCAGCATTTT. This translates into CSARDLVTGQPQHF.